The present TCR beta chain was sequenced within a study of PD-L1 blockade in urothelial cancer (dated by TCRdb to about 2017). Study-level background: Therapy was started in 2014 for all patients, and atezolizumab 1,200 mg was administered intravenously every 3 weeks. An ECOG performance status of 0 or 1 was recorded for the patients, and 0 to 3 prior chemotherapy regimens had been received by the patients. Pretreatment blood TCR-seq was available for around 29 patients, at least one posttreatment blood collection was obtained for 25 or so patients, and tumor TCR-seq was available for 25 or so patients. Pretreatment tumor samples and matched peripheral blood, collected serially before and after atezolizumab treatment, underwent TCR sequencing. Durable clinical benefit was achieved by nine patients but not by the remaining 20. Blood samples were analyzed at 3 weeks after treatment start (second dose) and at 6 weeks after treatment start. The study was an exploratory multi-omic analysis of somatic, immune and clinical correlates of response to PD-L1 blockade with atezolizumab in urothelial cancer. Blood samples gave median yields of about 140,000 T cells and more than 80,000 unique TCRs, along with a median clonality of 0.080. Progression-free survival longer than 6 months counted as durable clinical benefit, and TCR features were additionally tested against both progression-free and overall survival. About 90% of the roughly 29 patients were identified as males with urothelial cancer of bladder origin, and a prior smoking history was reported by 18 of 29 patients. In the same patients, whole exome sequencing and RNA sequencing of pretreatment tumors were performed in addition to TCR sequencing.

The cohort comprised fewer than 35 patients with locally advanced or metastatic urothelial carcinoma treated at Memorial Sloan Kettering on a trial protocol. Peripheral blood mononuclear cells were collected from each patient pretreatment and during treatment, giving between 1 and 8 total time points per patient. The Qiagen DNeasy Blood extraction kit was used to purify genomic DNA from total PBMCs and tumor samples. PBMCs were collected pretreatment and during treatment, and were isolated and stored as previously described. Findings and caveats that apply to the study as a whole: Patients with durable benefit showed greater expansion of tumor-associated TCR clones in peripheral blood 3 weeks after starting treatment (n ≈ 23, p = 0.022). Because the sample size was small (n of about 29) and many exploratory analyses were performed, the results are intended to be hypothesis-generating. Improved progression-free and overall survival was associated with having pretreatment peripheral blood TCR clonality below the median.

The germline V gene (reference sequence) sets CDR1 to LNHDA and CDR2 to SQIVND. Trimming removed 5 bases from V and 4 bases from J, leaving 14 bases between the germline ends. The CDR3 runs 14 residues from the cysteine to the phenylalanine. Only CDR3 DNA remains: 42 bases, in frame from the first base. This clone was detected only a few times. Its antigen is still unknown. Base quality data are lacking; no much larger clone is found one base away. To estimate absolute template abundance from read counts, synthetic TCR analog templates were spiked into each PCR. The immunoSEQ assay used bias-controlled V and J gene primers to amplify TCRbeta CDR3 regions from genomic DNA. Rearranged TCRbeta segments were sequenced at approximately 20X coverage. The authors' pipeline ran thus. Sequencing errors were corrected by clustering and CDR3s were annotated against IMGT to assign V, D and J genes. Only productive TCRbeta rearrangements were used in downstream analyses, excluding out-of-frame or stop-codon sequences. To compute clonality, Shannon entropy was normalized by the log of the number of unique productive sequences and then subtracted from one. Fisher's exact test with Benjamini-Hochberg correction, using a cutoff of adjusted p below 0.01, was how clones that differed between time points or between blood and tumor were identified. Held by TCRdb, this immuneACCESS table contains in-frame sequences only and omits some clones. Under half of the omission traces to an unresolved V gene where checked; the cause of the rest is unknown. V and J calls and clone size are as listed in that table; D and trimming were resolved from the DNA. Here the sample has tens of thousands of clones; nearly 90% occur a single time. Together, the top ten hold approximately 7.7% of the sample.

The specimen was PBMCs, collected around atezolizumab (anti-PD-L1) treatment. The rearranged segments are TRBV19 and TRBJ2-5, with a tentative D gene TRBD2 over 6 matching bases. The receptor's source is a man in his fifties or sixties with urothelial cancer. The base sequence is TGTGCCAGTAGTCGTGGAGGGGCCCCAGAGACCCAGTACTTC. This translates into CASSRGGAPETQYF.